These 27 T cell receptor beta chains were all obtained from the same sample, sequenced in a study of blood T cells in healthy people across ages. With a J-beta primer mix and a sample-barcoded 5' primer, a second PCR ran roughly 6 to 12 cycles. Each CDR3 protein is one row after TCRdb ran MiXCR on the 5' RACE reads. Of 920,000 or so distinct CDR3 sequences in the sample, roughly 45% were seen once. The sample taken for sequencing was blood. The source of these receptors is a woman aged 55-70 years in good health.

The rearrangement joins TRBV28 to TRBJ2-1, with D tentatively TRBD1 or TRBD2 (5 bases each). Germline values: CDR1 MDHEN, CDR2 SYDVKM. The V gene lost 3 bases and the J gene lost 7 bases, with 16 bases spanning the gap. There are 15 residues in the CDR3. In nucleotides, the CDR3 is TGTGCCAGCAGTTTGGCCGGGGACCCTATAAATGAGCAGTTCTTC. Its translation is CASSLAGDPINEQFF.

This clonotype has more than one count but fewer than ten. J is TRBJ1-1 and V is TRBV29-1; tentative D call: TRBD1 (6 bases). The V gene's germline CDR1 is SQVTM and CDR2 ANQGSEA. V lost 7 bases, J lost 0 bases, and 21 bases lay in between. The CDR3 length is 16 residues. The CDR3 here is CSGAQRTTGLNTEAFF. CDR3 coding DNA: TGCAGCGGTGCCCAACGGACGACAGGACTGAACACTGAAGCTTTCTTT.

There are a few counts of this clonotype. This chain links TRBV27 with TRBJ2-5, with 7 bases lining up with TRBD1. Germline CDR1 is MNHEY and CDR2 is SMNVEV (reference sequence). The V gene end was trimmed by 5 bases and the J gene end by 11 bases; junction bases not matched to a gene: 17. This CDR3 region has 15 residues. CDR3 residues: CASSPLGQSLVEQYF. In nucleotides, the CDR3 is TGTGCCAGCAGTCCTCTGGGACAGTCGTTAGTTGAGCAGTACTTC.

The rearrangement joins TRBV13 to TRBJ2-3, with TRBD1 identical over 8 bases. Germline assignment: CDR1 PRHDT and CDR2 FYEKMQ (reference sequence). The CDR3 loop spans 16 amino acids. The V segment lost 4 bases and the J segment 3 bases; nucleotides outside the gene matches: 9. For the CDR3, the DNA is TGTGCCAGCAGCTCGCCGACAGGGGTGATGACAGATACGCAGTATTTT. Its protein is CASSSPTGVMTDTQYF.

The chain uses TRBV5-1 and TRBJ1-2; the D gene is possibly TRBD1 (6 bases). V was pared by 4 bases and J by 0 bases, with 19 bases between. CDR1 and CDR2 from the germline V gene are SGHRS and YFSETQ. The CDR3 totals 17 residues. Here the CDR3 reads CASSTAGRGLPNYGYTF. The CDR3 nucleotides read TGCGCCAGCAGCACGGCGGGCAGGGGACTTCCTAACTATGGCTACACCTTC. The complete variable domain, with remaining parts taken from reference TRBV5-1 and TRBJ1-2, reads KAGVTQTPRYLIKTRGQQVTLSCSPISGHRSVSWYQQTPGQGLQFLFEYFSETQRNKGNFPGRFSGRQFSNSRSEMNVSTLELGDSALYLCASSTAGRGLPNYGYTFGSGTRLTVV.

This clonotype came up a few times. The chain has TRBV4-2 and TRBJ2-1, with TRBD2 as a possible D gene (5 bases). Between the trimmed V and J ends, which lost 0 bases and 15 bases, there was a span of 15 bases. There are 13 residues in the CDR3. From germline, CDR1 is LGHNA and CDR2 YNFKEQ. In DNA, the CDR3 is TGTGCCAGCAGCCAAGAAAAGACTATCGCTCTGTTCTTC. This encodes CASSQEKTIALFF.

This chain uses TRBV11-2 with TRBJ1-1; unclear D gene. This CDR3 spans 11 amino acids. Germline V lookup: CDR1 SGHAT, CDR2 FQNNGV. V was pared by 5 bases and J by 4 bases, with 5 bases between. CDR3 DNA: TGTGCCAGCAGCCAAATCACTGAAGCTTTCTTT. Its translation is CASSQITEAFF. Combining the CDR3 with reference TRBV11-2 and TRBJ1-1 gives the whole variable domain EAGVAQSPRYKIIEKRQSVAFWCNPISGHATLYWYQQILGQGPKLLIQFQNNGVVDDSQLPKDRFSAERLKGVDSTLKIQPAKLEDSAVYLCASSQITEAFFGQGTRLTVV.

The rearrangement joins TRBV30 to TRBJ2-1, with unresolved D. V lost 3 bases to trimming and J lost 1 base, with 7 bases between them. There are 13 residues in the CDR3. Per the germline V gene, CDR1 is GTSNPN and CDR2 is SVGIG (reference sequence). CDR3: CAWRFGSYNEQFF. CDR3 nucleotide sequence: TGTGCCTGGAGGTTCGGGTCCTACAATGAGCAGTTCTTC.

J is TRBJ1-6 and V is TRBV10-3, with a possible D match to TRBD1 (6 bases). Germline CDR1 is ENHRY and CDR2 is SYGVKD. The ends were cut back, 11 bases at V and 8 bases at J, with 13 bases in the middle. The CDR3 runs 12 residues. The CDR3 sequence is CAGVAGDSPLHF. CDR3 coding DNA: TGTGCCGGGGTGGCAGGGGATTCACCCCTCCACTTT.

The chain employs TRBV14 and TRBJ1-1, with a weak D call TRBD1 (5 bases). V shed 4 bases and J shed 3 bases, with 9 bases lying between them. CDR1 is SGHDN and CDR2 is FVKESK in the germline V gene. The CDR3 sequence is 13 residues long. The CDR3 coding sequence is TGTGCCAGCAGCCGCCCGGGGGACACTGAAGCTTTCTTT. Residues: CASSRPGDTEAFF.

The rearrangement uses TRBV24-1 and TRBJ2-3, with D maybe TRBD1 (6 bases). Between the trimmed V and J ends, which lost 5 bases and 4 bases, there was a span of 12 bases. The CDR3 is 14 amino acids. CDR1 KGHDR and CDR2 SFDVKD come from the germline V gene. The CDR3 reads CATSGRGYADTQYF. The CDR3 bases are TGTGCCACCAGTGGCAGGGGCTACGCAGATACGCAGTATTTT.

DNA of the CDR3: TGTGCCAGCAGTTTAAAGGAAGGACGGGACACCACAGATACGCAGTATTTT. It encodes CASSLKEGRDTTDTQYF. The chain uses TRBV27 and TRBJ2-3; TRBD1 might be the D (6 bases). The CDR3 contains 17 residues. CDR1 is MNHEY, CDR2 SMNVEV, per germline (reference sequence). Trimming stripped 2 bases from V and 2 bases from J, with 17 bases between.

The sample holds a few counts of this clonotype. The chain recombines TRBV20-1 with TRBJ2-5, with 10 positions matching TRBD2. The CDR3 length is 15 residues. The V segment lost 1 base and the J segment 5 bases; nucleotides outside the gene matches: 7. Germline CDR1 DFQATT, CDR2 SNEGSKA (reference sequence). This CDR3 is CSARVLASGSETQYF. In nucleotides, the CDR3 is TGCAGTGCTAGAGTCCTCGCTAGCGGGAGTGAGACCCAGTACTTC.

This chain connects TRBV11-2 to TRBJ2-1; weak D call: TRBD2 (5 bases). The length of the CDR3 is 11 residues. V lost 8 bases, J lost 7 bases, and 9 bases lay in between. Germline values: CDR1 SGHAT, CDR2 FQNNGV. CDR3 coding DNA: TGTGCCAGCGCCCGGGGTAATGAGCAGTTCTTC. This encodes CASARGNEQFF.

The chain links TRBV5-1 to TRBJ2-7, with no clear D. Trimming took off 4 bases at V and 6 bases at J, with 23 bases between the two ends. This CDR3 has 16 amino acids. The germline CDR1 and CDR2 sequences are SGHRS and YFSETQ. The CDR3 sequence is CASSLSLGSYEGEQYF. The CDR3, as DNA: TGCGCCAGCAGCCTTAGCTTGGGGTCCTATGAAGGCGAGCAGTACTTC.

The V gene is TRBV7-9, the J gene TRBJ1-6, with D perhaps matching TRBD1 (6 bases). The V end lost 7 bases, the J end lost 4 bases, and 11 bases lay between the germline ends. Germline values: CDR1 SEHNR, CDR2 FQNEAQ (reference sequence). The CDR3 is 14 residues long. CDR3 coding DNA: TGTGCCAGCAACACGGACAGATATAATTCACCCCTCCACTTT. Protein: CASNTDRYNSPLHF. The full variable domain, in which reference TRBV7-9 and TRBJ1-6 provide the parts outside the CDR3, is DTGVSQNPRHKITKRGQNVTFRCDPISEHNRLYWYRQTLGQGPEFLTYFQNEAQLEKSRLLSDRFSAERPKGSFSTLEIQRTEQGDSAMYLCASNTDRYNSPLHFGNGTRLTVT.

The rearrangement uses TRBV12-5 and TRBJ2-7; 8 bases fit TRBD2. V dropped 7 bases and J dropped 2; count of bases not matched to a gene: 10. The germline V gene encodes CDR1 LGHNT and CDR2 FRNRAP. The CDR3 length is 15 residues. The CDR3 DNA reads TGTGCTAGTGCCTCGAGCGGGAGATCCGCCTACGAGCAGTACTTC. Amino acid sequence: CASASSGRSAYEQYF.

This sequence joins TRBV4-2 and TRBJ2-7; TRBD2 matches at 7 bases. The germline V gene encodes CDR1 LGHNA and CDR2 YNFKEQ. This CDR3 is 17 amino acids long. The trim removed 0 bases at V and 7 bases at J, leaving 15 bases unmatched. CDR3 nucleotide sequence: TGTGCCAGCAGCCAAGATGGAAGCGGGGTAGACTACAATGAGCAGTACTTC. Its protein product is CASSQDGSGVDYNEQYF.

The chain carries TRBV28 and TRBJ2-4; TRBD1 aligns across 7 bases. Matching the DNA end better, TRBJ2-5 makes the J call doubtful. Germline V gene data show CDR1 as MDHEN and CDR2 as SYDVKM. CDR3 length: 13 residues. The CDR3 spells CASRDRDRETQYF. The CDR3 DNA follows: TGTGCCAGCAGAGACAGGGATCGCGAGACCCAGTACTTC.

The rearrangement joins TRBV12-3 or TRBV12-4 to TRBJ2-5, with D possibly matching TRBD2 (6 bases). CDR3 length equals 11 residues. V was clipped by 5 bases and J by 11 bases, with 12 bases between them. DNA for the CDR3: TGTGCCAGCAGTCGGGGGTGGGGGCAGTACTTC. As protein: CASSRGWGQYF.

The genes are TRBV24-1 and TRBJ2-5; TRBD2 aligns across 8 bases. V dropped 6 bases and J dropped 2; count of bases not matched to a gene: 7. Germline V gives CDR1 KGHDR, CDR2 SFDVKD. The CDR3 has 15 residues. The CDR3 nucleotides are TGTGCCACCAGTAGTAGCGGGGAAGGGCAAGAGACCCAGTACTTC. It encodes CATSSSGEGQETQYF.

This clonotype was recorded at least ten times. The V gene is TRBV12-3 or TRBV12-4, the J gene TRBJ1-6; no reliable D call. This CDR3 comprises 16 residues. V shed 4 bases and J shed 5 bases, with 15 bases lying between them. CDR3 region: CASSSGRPGNNSPLHF. CDR3 coding DNA: TGTGCCAGCAGTTCCGGGAGGCCCGGGAATAATTCACCCCTCCACTTT.

The chain is built from TRBV6-5 and TRBJ2-1; D uncertain. The CDR3 is made up of 15 amino acids. Looked up from germline, CDR1 is MNHEY and CDR2 is SVGAGI. With 0 bases removed from V and 0 bases from J, the gap between germline ends came to 6 bases. CDR3 bases: TGTGCCAGCAGTTACTCGGACGCCTCCTACAATGAGCAGTTCTTC. Translating gives CASSYSDASYNEQFF.

The chain recombines TRBV2 with TRBJ2-3; weak D call: TRBD1 (5 bases). The germline V gene encodes CDR1 SNHLY and CDR2 FYNNEI. There are 13 residues in the CDR3. V lost 8 bases, J lost 0 bases, and 9 bases lay in between. In nucleotides, the CDR3 is TGTGCCAGCGATGACAGTAGCACAGATACGCAGTATTTT. It codes for CASDDSSTDTQYF.

This sequence joins TRBV11-3 and TRBJ2-3; D not resolved. The CDR3 is made up of 13 amino acids. V was trimmed by 3 bases and J by 2 bases, leaving 6 bases between them. Germline V gives CDR1 SGHNT, CDR2 YENEEA. As DNA, the CDR3 is TGTGCCAGCAGCTTCCGATACACAGATACGCAGTATTTT. This codes for CASSFRYTDTQYF. The full variable domain, with the rest looked up from reference TRBV11-3 and TRBJ2-3, is EAGVVQSPRYKIIEKKQPVAFWCNPISGHNTLYWYLQNLGQGPELLIRYENEEAVDDSQLPKDRFSAERLKGVDSTLKIQPAELGDSAVYLCASSFRYTDTQYFGPGTRLTVL.

The V gene is TRBV15, the J gene TRBJ2-7, with no clear D. Germline V gene sequence: CDR1 LNHNV, CDR2 YYDKDF (reference sequence). This CDR3 spans 14 amino acids. V was clipped by 3 bases and J by 5 bases, with 14 bases between them. The CDR3 loop is CATSRYRLSDEQYF. CDR3 coding DNA: TGTGCCACCAGCAGGTATAGGCTATCTGACGAGCAGTACTTC.

This clonotype was detected only a few times. The chain employs TRBV7-8 and TRBJ2-3; 7 bases align to TRBD1. Germline CDR1 is SGHVS and CDR2 is FQNEAQ. With 4 bases clipped from V and 1 base from J, the junction kept 2 bases outside the gene matches. The CDR3 spans 14 residues. DNA of the CDR3: TGTGCCAGCAGCTCAGGGACAGGCACAGATACGCAGTATTTT. It translates to CASSSGTGTDTQYF.